These 30 T cell receptor beta chains came from one sample sequenced in a study of monozygotic twins with inflammatory bowel disease. TCRdb reanalyzed the 5' RACE reads and collapses them to one entry per CDR3 protein, without DNA. The sample shows about 330,000 distinct CDR3 sequences, and approximately 2% sits with its ten largest clones. The specimen sequenced was blood. The receptor source for this set is a human donor with ulcerative colitis or Crohn's disease, or a healthy co-twin of an affected twin (not recorded which).

The chain combines TRBV5-1 with TRBJ1-1. Germline CDR1 SGHRS, CDR2 YFSETQ. This CDR3 comprises 15 residues. The CDR3 sequence: CASSFRRWDNNEAFF. Full variable domain (outside the CDR3, taken from reference TRBV5-1 and TRBJ1-1): KAGVTQTPRYLIKTRGQQVTLSCSPISGHRSVSWYQQTPGQGLQFLFEYFSETQRNKGNFPGRFSGRQFSNSRSEMNVSTLELGDSALYLCASSFRRWDNNEAFFGQGTRLTVV.

The V call is TRBV27, the J call TRBJ2-5; TCRdb picks TRBD1, but there is no DNA to check that call. Looked up from germline, CDR1 is MNHEY and CDR2 is SMNVEV (reference sequence). The CDR3 sequence is 17 residues long. CDR3 protein: CASSPTSRPRGSETQYF.

V and J are TRBV27 and TRBJ2-1; TCRdb selects TRBD2, and the lack of DNA leaves this call unchecked. The germline gives CDR1 MNHEY, CDR2 SMNVEV (reference sequence). This CDR3 contains 16 residues. CDR3 residues: CASNDIHSGGNNEQFF.

The J gene is TRBJ1-5, the V gene TRBV7-2; checking the TCRdb D call of TRBD1 is not possible without DNA. Per the germline V gene, CDR1 is SGHTA and CDR2 is FQGNSA. The CDR3 contains 15 residues. The CDR3 is CASSLARDRGQPQHF.

The chain is built from TRBV10-1 and TRBJ2-1; the D call from TCRdb, TRBD1, cannot be confirmed without DNA. The germline V gene encodes CDR1 WNHNN and CDR2 SYGVQD (reference sequence). This CDR3 is built from 15 residues. CDR3 loop: CASSDEGVSYNEQFF.

The chain has TRBV28 and TRBJ2-7; TCRdb gives TRBD2 as the D gene, but with no DNA this cannot be confirmed. This CDR3 comprises 13 residues. CDR1 MDHEN and CDR2 SYDVKM come from the germline V gene. The CDR3 sequence is CASKGTFSYEQYF.

The CDR3 is CASSLMLESSYNEQFF. The chain uses TRBV5-4 and TRBJ2-1. The germline V gene encodes CDR1 SGHNT and CDR2 YYREEE (reference sequence). This CDR3 has 16 amino acids. The entire variable domain, with the rest obtained from reference TRBV5-4 and TRBJ2-1, is as follows: ETGVTQSPTHLIKTRGQQVTLRCSSQSGHNTVSWYQQALGQGPQFIFQYYREEENGRGNFPPRFSGLQFPNYSSELNVNALELDDSALYLCASSLMLESSYNEQFFGPGTRLTVL.

The rearrangement joins TRBV6-1 to TRBJ2-5; as DNA is missing, the TRBD1 call by TCRdb cannot be tested. This CDR3 is built from 16 residues. Germline CDR1 reads MNHNS; CDR2 reads SASEGT. CDR3 sequence: CASSEALGQGAETQYF.

This chain uses TRBV5-1 with TRBJ2-7; TCRdb names TRBD1, which stays unverified in the absence of DNA. The CDR3 sequence is 15 residues long. CDR1 and CDR2 from the germline V gene are SGHRS and YFSETQ. This chain's CDR3 is CASSLLGQGNHEQYF.

The CDR3 spells CASSWTTSGGNNEQFF. This chain uses TRBV3-1 with TRBJ2-1; TCRdb outputs TRBD2, but without DNA this stays unchecked. Germline-derived CDR1 and CDR2 are LGHDT and YNNKEL (reference sequence). This CDR3 comprises 16 residues.

The chain joins TRBV5-1 to TRBJ2-7; no DNA is available, so the TRBD2 call from TCRdb remains unchecked. Germline-derived CDR1 and CDR2 are SGHRS and YFSETQ. The CDR3 is 17 residues long. The chain's CDR3 is CASSLEGFGGPSYEQYF.

CDR3 protein: CSARLVPREQYF. The chain joins TRBV20-1 to TRBJ2-7; the D call of TRBD2 rests on TCRdb alone, since no DNA is present to check it. Germline V gene sequence: CDR1 DFQATT, CDR2 SNEGSKA (reference sequence). This CDR3 is built from 12 residues.

The chain has TRBV11-2 and TRBJ1-3; TCRdb outputs TRBD1, but without DNA this stays unchecked. Germline assignment: CDR1 SGHAT and CDR2 FQNNGV. CDR3 length: 12 residues. This chain's CDR3 is CASSQGTNTIYF.

This CDR3 is CASSLPGQQETQYF. The chain joins TRBV5-1 to TRBJ2-5; TCRdb gives TRBD1 as the D gene, but with no DNA this cannot be confirmed. The CDR3 is made up of 14 amino acids. From germline, CDR1 is SGHRS and CDR2 YFSETQ.

Here the CDR3 reads CASSRPGTSGRYEQYF. The chain carries TRBV12-3 or TRBV12-4 and TRBJ2-7; there is no DNA to check the TCRdb D call of TRBD2. The CDR3 is 16 residues long.

This chain joins TRBV15 and TRBJ1-5; TCRdb lists TRBD1, though no DNA is available to test this call. This CDR3 is built from 14 residues. The germline V gene encodes CDR1 LNHNV and CDR2 YYDKDF (reference sequence). The CDR3 spells CATSGGTGNQPQHF.

The rearrangement uses TRBV5-1 and TRBJ2-3; with no DNA, the TCRdb D assignment of TRBD1 cannot be verified. This CDR3 has 15 residues. Germline V gene data show CDR1 as SGHRS and CDR2 as YFSETQ. The CDR3 region is CASSLVAGETDTQYF. The variable domain in full, with the rest retrieved from reference TRBV5-1 and TRBJ2-3, is KAGVTQTPRYLIKTRGQQVTLSCSPISGHRSVSWYQQTPGQGLQFLFEYFSETQRNKGNFPGRFSGRQFSNSRSEMNVSTLELGDSALYLCASSLVAGETDTQYFGPGTRLTVL.

The chain couples TRBV30 to TRBJ2-7. From germline, CDR1 is GTSNPN and CDR2 SVGIG (reference sequence). The CDR3 consists of 16 residues. CDR3 loop: CAWSVKVTGITYEQYF.

The chain joins TRBV3-1 to TRBJ2-5; there is no DNA to check the TCRdb D call of TRBD2. The CDR3 loop spans 14 amino acids. CDR1 and CDR2 from the germline V gene are LGHDT and YNNKEL (reference sequence). CDR3 residues: CASSPPLARETQYF.

The rearrangement joins TRBV10-3 to TRBJ1-1; TCRdb names TRBD1, which stays unverified in the absence of DNA. Germline CDR1 and CDR2: ENHRY and SYGVKD. CDR3 length: 11 amino acids. The chain's CDR3 is CAIRRTVEAFF.

The chain couples TRBV7-8 to TRBJ2-7. The germline gives CDR1 SGHVS, CDR2 FQNEAQ. The CDR3 sequence is 14 residues long. CDR3 sequence reads: CASSLSTPFGEQNF.

The chain uses TRBV28 and TRBJ2-5; TCRdb's D call, TRBD1, is unchecked because there is no DNA. The CDR3 totals 14 residues. Germline CDR1 MDHEN, CDR2 SYDVKM. CDR3 protein: CASQTTRSAETQYF.

The chain uses TRBV3-1 and TRBJ2-1; the TCRdb call, TRBD2, lacks DNA for checking. This CDR3 is 15 amino acids long. Germline values: CDR1 LGHDT, CDR2 YNNKEL (reference sequence). The CDR3 sequence: CASSLLAGVPNEQFF.

The V call is TRBV6-1, the J call TRBJ1-2. From germline, CDR1 is MNHNS and CDR2 SASEGT. The CDR3 has 14 residues. This CDR3 reads CASSEGWAGHGYTF.

This chain uses TRBV10-3 with TRBJ2-7; with no DNA, the TCRdb D assignment of TRBD2 cannot be verified. The CDR3 totals 11 residues. Germline CDR1 is ENHRY and CDR2 is SYGVKD. CDR3 protein: CAISTSFEQYF.

This chain links TRBV25-1 with TRBJ2-3; TCRdb gives TRBD2 as the D gene, but with no DNA this cannot be confirmed. CDR1 and CDR2 from the germline V gene are MGHDK and SYGVNS. The CDR3 contains 14 residues. The CDR3 protein is CASPPVAGDDTQYF.

V is TRBV10-2 and J is TRBJ1-5; TCRdb calls TRBD1, which cannot be checked without DNA. Germline V gene lookup returns CDR1 WSHSY and CDR2 SAAADI. The length of the CDR3 is 13 residues. The CDR3 protein is CASSYGQAQPQHF.

The CDR3: CASSLGDKGAEAFF. V is TRBV5-1 and J is TRBJ1-1; TCRdb's D gene call, TRBD1, goes unchecked for lack of DNA. Germline V CDR1 and CDR2: SGHRS, YFSETQ. This CDR3 contains 14 residues.

This sequence joins TRBV28 and TRBJ2-7; the TRBD1 assignment by TCRdb is unverifiable without DNA. The germline CDR1 and CDR2 sequences are MDHEN and SYDVKM. This CDR3 contains 15 residues. CDR3 sequence: CASSFRDIGSYEQYF.

The genes are TRBV15 and TRBJ2-1; the TCRdb call, TRBD1, lacks DNA for checking. This CDR3 comprises 15 residues. Germline-derived CDR1 and CDR2 are LNHNV and YYDKDF (reference sequence). The CDR3 protein is CATSRETGTNNEQFF.